The clone carrying this TCR beta chain was counted at least ten times. Compared with germline, one end of the junction differs, possibly owing to a read error. These data originate in a study of Graves' ophthalmopathy and Graves' hyperthyroidism. Looked up from germline, CDR1 is GTSNPN and CDR2 is SVGIG (reference sequence). This CDR3 has 13 amino acids. RNA served as the template for amplifying TCR beta CDR3 regions. RT-PCR was first run with HTBI primers, then multiplex PCR in a second round. Via MiXCR, TCRdb re-called the multiplex PCR reads, giving one row per CDR3 protein. The profile shows under 350,000 distinct CDR3 sequences, roughly 15% of them singletons.

The chain recombines TRBV30 with TRBJ1-2, with D possibly being TRBD1 (5 bases). The source of this sequence is an adult man with Graves' ophthalmopathy. Sequencing was carried out using peripheral blood. The CDR3 here is CAWGDGVNYGYTF. The CDR3, as DNA: TGTGCCTGGGGGGACGGGGTTAACTATGGCTATACCTTC.